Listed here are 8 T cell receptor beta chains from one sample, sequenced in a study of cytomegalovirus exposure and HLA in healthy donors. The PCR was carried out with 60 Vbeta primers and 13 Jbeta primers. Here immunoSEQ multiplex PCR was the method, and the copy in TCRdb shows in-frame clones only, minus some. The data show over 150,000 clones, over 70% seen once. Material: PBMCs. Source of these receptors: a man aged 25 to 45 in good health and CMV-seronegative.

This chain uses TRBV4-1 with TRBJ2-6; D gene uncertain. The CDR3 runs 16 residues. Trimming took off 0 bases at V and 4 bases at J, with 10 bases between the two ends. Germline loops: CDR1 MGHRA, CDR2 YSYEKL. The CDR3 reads CASSQEGGPGANVLTF. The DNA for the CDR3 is TGCGCCAGCAGCCAAGAAGGTGGGCCCGGGGCCAACGTCCTGACTTTC.

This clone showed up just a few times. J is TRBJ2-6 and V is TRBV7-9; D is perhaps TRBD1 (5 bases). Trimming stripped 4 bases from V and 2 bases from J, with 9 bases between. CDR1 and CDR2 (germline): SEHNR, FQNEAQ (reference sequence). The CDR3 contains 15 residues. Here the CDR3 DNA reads TGTGCCAGCAGCTGGCCAGGGACTGGGGCCAACGTCCTGACTTTC. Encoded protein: CASSWPGTGANVLTF.

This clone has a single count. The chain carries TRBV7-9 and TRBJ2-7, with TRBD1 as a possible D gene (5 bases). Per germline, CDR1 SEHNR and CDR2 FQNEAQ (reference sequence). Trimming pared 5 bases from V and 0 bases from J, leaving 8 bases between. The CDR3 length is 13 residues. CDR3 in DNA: TGTGCCAGCAGCCCGGACATCTCCTACGAGCAGTACTTC. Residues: CASSPDISYEQYF.

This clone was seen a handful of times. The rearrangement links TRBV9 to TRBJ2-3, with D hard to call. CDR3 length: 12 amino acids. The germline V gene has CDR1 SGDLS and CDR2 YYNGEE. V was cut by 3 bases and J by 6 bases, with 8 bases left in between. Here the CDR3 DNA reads TGTGCCAGCAGCGCGGTACGGGATACGCAGTATTTT. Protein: CASSAVRDTQYF.

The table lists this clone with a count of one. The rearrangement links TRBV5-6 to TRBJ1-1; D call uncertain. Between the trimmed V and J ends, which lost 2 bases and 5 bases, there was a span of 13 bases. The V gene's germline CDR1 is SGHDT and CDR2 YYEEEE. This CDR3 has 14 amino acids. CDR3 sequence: CASSLLPGWTEAFF. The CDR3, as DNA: TGTGCCAGCAGCTTATTGCCGGGGTGGACTGAAGCTTTCTTT.

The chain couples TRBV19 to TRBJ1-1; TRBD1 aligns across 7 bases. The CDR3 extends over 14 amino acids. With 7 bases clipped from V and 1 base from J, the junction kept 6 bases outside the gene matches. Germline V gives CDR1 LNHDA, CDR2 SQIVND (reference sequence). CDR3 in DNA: TGTGCCAGTACCCACACAGGGGAGAACACTGAAGCTTTCTTT. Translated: CASTHTGENTEAFF.

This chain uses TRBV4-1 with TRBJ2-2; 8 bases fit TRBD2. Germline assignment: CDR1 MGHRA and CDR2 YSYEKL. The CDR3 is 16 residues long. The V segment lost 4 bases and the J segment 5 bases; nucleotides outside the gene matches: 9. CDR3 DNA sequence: TGCGCCAGCAGCCCCTCGGGGGGGGCAGGTACCGGGGAGCTGTTTTTT. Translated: CASSPSGGAGTGELFF.

The CDR3 is CASSSRDRPEGHQETQYF. CDR3 bases: TGTGCCAGCAGCTCCAGAGACAGGCCTGAGGGACACCAAGAGACCCAGTACTTC. The chain couples TRBV13 to TRBJ2-5; D may be TRBD1 (6 bases). V lost 4 bases and J 0 bases, leaving 21 bases between the germline ends. Germline V lookup: CDR1 PRHDT, CDR2 FYEKMQ (reference sequence). This CDR3 has 18 amino acids.